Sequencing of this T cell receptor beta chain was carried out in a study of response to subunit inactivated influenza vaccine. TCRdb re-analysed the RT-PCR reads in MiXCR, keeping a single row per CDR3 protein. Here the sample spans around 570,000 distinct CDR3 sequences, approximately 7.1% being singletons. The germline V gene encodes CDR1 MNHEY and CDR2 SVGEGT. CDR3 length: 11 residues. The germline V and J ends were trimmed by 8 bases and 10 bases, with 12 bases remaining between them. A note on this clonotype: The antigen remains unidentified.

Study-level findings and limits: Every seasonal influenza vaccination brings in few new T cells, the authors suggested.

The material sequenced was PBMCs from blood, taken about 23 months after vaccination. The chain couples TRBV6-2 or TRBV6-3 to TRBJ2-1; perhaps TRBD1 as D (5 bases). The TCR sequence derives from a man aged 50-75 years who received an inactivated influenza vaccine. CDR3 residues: CASGQGWEQFF. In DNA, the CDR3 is TGTGCCAGCGGTCAGGGTTGGGAGCAGTTCTTC.